One sample yielded the 23 T cell receptor beta chains listed below, sequenced in a study of blood T cell repertoires in COVID-19. The data were produced by immunoSEQ multiplex PCR, yet TCRdb's version contains in-frame clones alone and is incomplete. The top ten clones hold about 19% of a sample with about 120,000 clones, approximately 90% of them seen once. Sequencing used peripheral blood. Receptors originate from a human donor with acute or convalescent COVID-19. The donor label of this sample is uncertain.

The chain recombines TRBV15 with TRBJ2-1; 13 positions match TRBD2. This CDR3 has 15 amino acids. Trimming cost V 8 bases and J 2 bases; bases outside gene matches: 3. CDR1 is LNHNV and CDR2 is YYDKDF in the germline V gene (reference sequence). The CDR3: CATAGLAGAYNEQFF. In DNA form, the CDR3 reads TGTGCCACCGCAGGACTAGCGGGAGCCTACAATGAGCAGTTCTTC.

This chain links TRBV7-7 with TRBJ2-1, with TRBD1 identical over 7 bases. V lost 5 bases to trimming and J lost 4 bases; unmatched junction nucleotides: 2. Germline assignment: CDR1 SSHAT and CDR2 FNYEAQ (reference sequence). The CDR3 runs 13 residues. The CDR3 protein is CASSPDRYNEQFF. Written as DNA, the CDR3 is TGTGCCAGCAGCCCGGACAGGTACAATGAGCAGTTCTTC.

V gene TRBV6-2 or TRBV6-3 combines with J gene TRBJ2-6; possible D gene TRBD2, 6 bases. The CDR3 contains 17 residues. Germline values: CDR1 MNHEY, CDR2 SVGEGT. Trimming shortened V by 5 bases and J by 1 base, and 15 bases separated the two germline ends. The CDR3 coding sequence is TGTGCCAGCAGTCGGGACTCGCGGAAATCTGGGGCCAACGTCCTGACTTTC. This translates into CASSRDSRKSGANVLTF.

The rearrangement joins TRBV4-2 to TRBJ1-1; the D gene is possibly TRBD1 (6 bases). The V gene's germline CDR1 is LGHNA and CDR2 YNFKEQ. V lost 4 bases, J lost 5 bases, and 14 bases lay in between. The CDR3 totals 14 residues. The DNA of the CDR3 is TGTGCCAGCAGCCCGACTACAGGGATGACTGAAGCTTTCTTT. It yields the protein CASSPTTGMTEAFF.

The chain employs TRBV4-3 and TRBJ1-2; 8 positions match TRBD1. V trimming: 2 bases; J trimming: 3 bases; junction bases outside the gene matches: 2. The CDR3 runs to 14 residues. CDR1 is LGHNA and CDR2 is YSLEER in the germline V gene. The CDR3 sequence: CASSQQTGDYGYTF. The DNA for the CDR3 is TGCGCCAGCAGCCAACAGACAGGGGACTATGGCTACACCTTC.

This clone came up a few times. The chain uses TRBV11-2 and TRBJ2-3; 8 bases align to TRBD2. The CDR3 is 16 residues long. V trimming: 4 bases; J trimming: 2 bases; junction bases outside the gene matches: 8. CDR1 SGHAT and CDR2 FQNNGV come from the germline V gene. CDR3 amino acids: CASSSAGAGATDTQYF. The CDR3 DNA sequence: TGTGCCAGCAGCTCCGCAGGAGCGGGGGCCACAGATACGCAGTATTTT.

The chain is built from TRBV4-3 and TRBJ2-1; the match to TRBD2 covers 8 bases. This CDR3 has 20 residues. The trim removed 3 bases at V and 1 base at J, leaving 17 bases unmatched. Germline V lookup: CDR1 LGHNA, CDR2 YSLEER. CDR3 sequence reads: CASSHAYALGLGVSYNEQFF. The CDR3 nucleotides read TGCGCCAGCAGCCACGCATATGCCCTGGGACTAGGAGTGTCCTACAATGAGCAGTTCTTC.

The gene calls are TRBV27 and TRBJ2-1, with 8 positions matching TRBD2. After removal of 10 bases from V and 1 base from J, the junction contained 3 bases not matched to a gene. This CDR3 region has 13 residues. CDR1 and CDR2 (germline): MNHEY, SMNVEV (reference sequence). CDR3 nucleotides: TGTGCCACCGGGGGGGTATCCTACAATGAGCAGTTCTTC. It codes for CATGGVSYNEQFF.

The chain is built from TRBV5-1 and TRBJ1-1; D is undetermined. CDR1 and CDR2 (germline): SGHRS, YFSETQ. V shed 7 bases and J shed 4 bases, with 17 bases lying between them. This CDR3 is 14 amino acids long. The CDR3 region is CASREEGTGTEAFF. The CDR3 bases are TGCGCCAGCCGTGAGGAGGGAACGGGCACTGAAGCTTTCTTT.

This chain uses TRBV4-1 with TRBJ1-1, with a weak D call TRBD1 (6 bases). Germline CDR1 is MGHRA and CDR2 is YSYEKL. V dropped 1 base and J dropped 7 bases, with 19 bases sitting between them. This CDR3 contains 16 residues. The CDR3 DNA reads as TGCGCCAGCAGCCAAGTTTCGACAGGAGCAACACGTGAAGCTTTCTTT. This sequence encodes CASSQVSTGATREAFF.

The chain recombines TRBV5-1 with TRBJ1-2; D is ambiguous. The germline CDR1 and CDR2 sequences are SGHRS and YFSETQ. The V end was cut by 4 bases, the J end by 6 bases, with 10 bases between. The CDR3 is 12 amino acids. The CDR3 DNA reads TGCGCCAGCAGCCCCGGGGAGGATGGCTACACCTTC. Protein sequence: CASSPGEDGYTF. Full variable domain (missing parts from reference TRBV5-1 and TRBJ1-2): KAGVTQTPRYLIKTRGQQVTLSCSPISGHRSVSWYQQTPGQGLQFLFEYFSETQRNKGNFPGRFSGRQFSNSRSEMNVSTLELGDSALYLCASSPGEDGYTFGSGTRLTVV.

The V gene is TRBV7-9, the J gene TRBJ1-2; a weak D match, TRBD1 (6 bases). Germline CDR1 is SEHNR and CDR2 is FQNEAQ (reference sequence). V lost 10 bases to trimming and J lost 0 bases, with 21 bases between them. The CDR3 has 16 amino acids. This chain's CDR3 is CATGTSKLSANYGYTF. The CDR3 DNA reads TGTGCCACAGGGACAAGTAAACTGTCAGCTAACTATGGCTACACCTTC.

Note on this clone: A much larger clone differs from this one at a single base, so this may be a read error. The chain couples TRBV29-1 to TRBJ2-7, with D maybe TRBD2 (7 bases). V lost 3 bases and J 3 bases, leaving 21 bases between the germline ends. Germline V gene sequence: CDR1 SQVTM, CDR2 ANQGSEA. The CDR3 has 16 amino acids. The CDR3 spells CSVETVEGGPSYEQYF. Written as DNA, the CDR3 is TGCAGCGTTGAGACGGTCGAGGGGGGGCCCAGCTACGAGCAGTACTTC.

CDR3 residues: CASSWAPGNTIYF. In nucleotides, the CDR3 is TGTGCCAGCAGTTGGGCTCCCGGAAACACCATATATTTT. The chain combines TRBV6-6 with TRBJ1-3; D unresolved. Trimming left V 4 bases short and J 4 bases short, with 8 bases between. The CDR3 length is 13 residues. Germline V gene data show CDR1 as MNHNY and CDR2 as SVGAGI (reference sequence).

This clone was seen a single time. The V gene is TRBV7-9, the J gene TRBJ1-1, with D perhaps matching TRBD1 (6 bases). CDR3 size: 13 residues. Trimming stripped 1 base from V and 11 bases from J, with 14 bases between. Germline V gene sequence: CDR1 SEHNR, CDR2 FQNEAQ (reference sequence). In DNA, the CDR3 is TGTGCCAGCAGCTTAGAAATACAGGGCTACGCTTTCTTT. Translation gives CASSLEIQGYAFF.

In regard to this clone: Distinct nucleotide sequences in the sample also encode this CDR3. This chain links TRBV19 with TRBJ2-1, with D possibly TRBD2 on 5 matching bases. CDR1 is LNHDA, CDR2 SQIVND, per germline (reference sequence). Trimming left V 1 base short and J 0 bases short, with 10 bases between. The CDR3 length is 16 residues. CDR3 DNA sequence: TGTGCCAGTAGTATAGTGACGGGGAGCTCCTACAATGAGCAGTTCTTC. It specifies CASSIVTGSSYNEQFF. Full variable domain (rest looked up from reference TRBV19 and TRBJ2-1): DGGITQSPKYLFRKEGQNVTLSCEQNLNHDAMYWYRQDPGQGLRLIYYSQIVNDFQKGDIAEGYSVSREKKESFPLTVTSAQKNPTAFYLCASSIVTGSSYNEQFFGPGTRLTVL.

This chain joins TRBV4-2 and TRBJ2-3; 9 bases match TRBD2. The CDR3 totals 16 residues. Trimming at V came to 0 bases and at J to 9 bases, leaving 10 bases not matched to a gene. Germline V gives CDR1 LGHNA, CDR2 YNFKEQ. DNA of the CDR3: TGTGCCAGCAGCCAAGACCTAGCGGGGACGCCTCTGACGCAGTATTTT. Translating it yields CASSQDLAGTPLTQYF.

The chain has TRBV10-3 and TRBJ2-3, with a weak D call TRBD2 (6 bases). Trimming stripped 5 bases from V and 7 bases from J, with 13 bases between. Looked up from germline, CDR1 is ENHRY and CDR2 is SYGVKD. CDR3 length: 13 amino acids. CDR3 amino acids: CAISLGRENTQYF. The CDR3 DNA is TGTGCCATCAGTCTCGGGAGAGAAAATACGCAGTATTTT.

The chain combines TRBV7-3 with TRBJ2-7, with TRBD1 matching over 8 bases. Losses at the gene ends were 5 bases for V and 5 bases for J; bases not matched to a gene: 5. Germline-derived CDR1 and CDR2 are SGHTA and FQGTGA. The CDR3 covers 13 residues. This chain's CDR3 is CASSRGQGNEQYF. DNA for the CDR3: TGTGCCAGCAGCCGTGGACAGGGTAACGAGCAGTACTTC.

The chain combines TRBV15 with TRBJ1-5; D gene uncertain. Germline values: CDR1 LNHNV, CDR2 YYDKDF (reference sequence). This CDR3 contains 13 residues. Trimming took off 4 bases at V and 4 bases at J, with 8 bases between the two ends. The CDR3 coding sequence is TGTGCCACCAGCAAAACAGTGAATCAGCCCCAGCATTTT. The encoded protein is CATSKTVNQPQHF.

The rearrangement links TRBV4-2 to TRBJ2-1, with 7 nucleotides matching TRBD2. The CDR3 contains 15 residues. Germline V CDR1 and CDR2: LGHNA, YNFKEQ. With V trimmed by 4 bases and J by 1 base, 4 bases remained unmatched. This chain's CDR3 is CASSLGRASYNEQFF. The CDR3 DNA reads as TGTGCCAGCAGCCTGGGGAGGGCATCCTACAATGAGCAGTTCTTC.

This chain links TRBV6-1 with TRBJ1-1, with a possible D match to TRBD1 (5 bases). The CDR3 is 16 amino acids. Germline V gene data show CDR1 as MNHNS and CDR2 as SASEGT. Deletions cut 6 bases from V and 5 bases from J, with 22 bases between. In DNA form, the CDR3 reads TGTGCCAGCAGGGAAAGGCCCGACAGCCTAAGGACTGAAGCTTTCTTT. This sequence encodes CASRERPDSLRTEAFF.

This chain joins TRBV6-5 and TRBJ1-1; no clear D gene. The CDR3 length is 15 residues. From germline, CDR1 is MNHEY and CDR2 SVGAGI. Trimming pared 1 base from V and 1 base from J, leaving 10 bases between. The CDR3 loop is CASSYWGGGNTEAFF. The CDR3, as DNA: TGTGCCAGCAGTTACTGGGGAGGTGGGAACACTGAAGCTTTCTTT.